This entry is about one TCR beta chain. Its antigen remains unidentified. This entry belongs to a study of cytomegalovirus exposure and HLA in healthy donors. Study observations and caveats: A further, later analysis showed that HLA-associated TCR beta chains (compared with equally common others) were more clonally expanded. Reported findings show TCR beta sequences accurately forecast HLA-A and HLA-B alleles in most subjects. Reportedly, diagnosis of cytomegalovirus status by the classifier showed high specificity and sensitivity.

PCR was performed using 60 Vbeta and 13 Jbeta primers. Measured with immunoSEQ multiplex PCR; TCRdb has only the in-frame clones, and not every one. Of around 130,000 clones in the sample, 70% to 85% were seen once. CDR3 length: 16 residues. The V gene's germline CDR1 is MNHEY and CDR2 SVGAGI. The V and J ends lost 3 bases and 4 bases, in that order; junction bases with no gene match: 9. The receptor comes from a man aged 50 to 59 in good health and CMV-seronegative. The sample taken for sequencing was PBMCs. The V gene is TRBV6-5, the J gene TRBJ2-1; TRBD1 agrees at 7 bases. CDR3 in DNA: TGTGCCAGCAGTTATAAGCCATCGGGACAGTACAATGAGCAGTTCTTC. It is translated as CASSYKPSGQYNEQFF.